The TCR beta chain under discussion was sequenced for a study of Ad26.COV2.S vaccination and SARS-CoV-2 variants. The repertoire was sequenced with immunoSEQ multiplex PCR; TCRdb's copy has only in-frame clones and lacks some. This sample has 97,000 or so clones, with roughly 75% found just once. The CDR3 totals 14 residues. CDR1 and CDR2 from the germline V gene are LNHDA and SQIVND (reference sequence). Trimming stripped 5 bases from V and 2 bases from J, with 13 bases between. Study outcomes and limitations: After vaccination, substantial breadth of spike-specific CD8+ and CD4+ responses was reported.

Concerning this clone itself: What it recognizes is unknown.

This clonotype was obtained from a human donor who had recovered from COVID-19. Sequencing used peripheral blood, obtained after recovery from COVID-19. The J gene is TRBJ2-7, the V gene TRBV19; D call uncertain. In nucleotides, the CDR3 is TGTGCCAGTAGTCCACTGGGTAATCCCTACGAGCAGTACTTC. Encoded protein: CASSPLGNPYEQYF.